The T cell receptor beta chain under discussion was sequenced for a study of shared clonotypes between healthy human individuals. This clone was counted only a few times. Division of CD4+ cells produced a CD45RA+ naive subset and a CD45RA-negative memory subset. The protocol was immunoSEQ multiplex PCR, while the TCRdb copy is restricted to in-frame clones and leaves out a portion. The repertoire has approximately 350,000 clones, 74% of them found once; the top ten carry 10%. The CDR3 runs 10 residues. Germline assignment: CDR1 MDHEN and CDR2 SYDVKM. V gave up 9 bases and J gave up 8 bases, with 11 bases separating them.

Specimen: memory CD4+ T cells sorted from blood. The subset was: CD45RA-negative fraction. The TCR was taken from a man aged 25-45 years in good health. The chain carries TRBV28 and TRBJ2-7; maybe TRBD1 (7 bases). CDR3 bases: TGTGCCAGTGGAGGGGGCCAGCAGTACTTC. Protein product: CASGGGQQYF.